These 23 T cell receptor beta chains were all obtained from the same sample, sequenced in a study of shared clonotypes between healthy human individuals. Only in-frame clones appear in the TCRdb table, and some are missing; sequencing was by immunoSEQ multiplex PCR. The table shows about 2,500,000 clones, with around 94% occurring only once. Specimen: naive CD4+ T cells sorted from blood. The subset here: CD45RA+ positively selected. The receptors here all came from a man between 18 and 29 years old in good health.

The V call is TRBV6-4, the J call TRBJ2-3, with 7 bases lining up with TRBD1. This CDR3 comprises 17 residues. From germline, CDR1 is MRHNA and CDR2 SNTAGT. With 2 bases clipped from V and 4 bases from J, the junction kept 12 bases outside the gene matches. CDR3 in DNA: TGTGCCAGCAGTGACCCGACAGGGTCTGGGTTTTCAGATACGCAGTATTTT. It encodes CASSDPTGSGFSDTQYF.

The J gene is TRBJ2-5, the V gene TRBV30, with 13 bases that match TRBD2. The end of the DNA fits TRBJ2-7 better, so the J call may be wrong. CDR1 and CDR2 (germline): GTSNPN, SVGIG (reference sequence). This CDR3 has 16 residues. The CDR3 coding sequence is TGTGCCTGGAGCCTACTGGGACTAGCGGGATTATACGAGCAGTACTTC. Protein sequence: CAWSLLGLAGLYEQYF.

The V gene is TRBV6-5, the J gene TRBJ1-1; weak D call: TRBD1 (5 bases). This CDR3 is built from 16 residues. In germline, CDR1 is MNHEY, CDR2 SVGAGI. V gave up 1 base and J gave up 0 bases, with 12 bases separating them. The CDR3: CASSYWGGIMNTEAFF. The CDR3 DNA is TGTGCCAGCAGTTACTGGGGCGGCATCATGAACACTGAAGCTTTCTTT.

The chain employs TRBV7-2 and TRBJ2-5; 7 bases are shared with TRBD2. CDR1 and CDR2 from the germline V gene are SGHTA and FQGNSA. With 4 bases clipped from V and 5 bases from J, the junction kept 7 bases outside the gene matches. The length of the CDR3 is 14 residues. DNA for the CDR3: TGTGCCAGCAGCTCGGACATCGGGAGGGAGACCCAGTACTTC. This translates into CASSSDIGRETQYF.

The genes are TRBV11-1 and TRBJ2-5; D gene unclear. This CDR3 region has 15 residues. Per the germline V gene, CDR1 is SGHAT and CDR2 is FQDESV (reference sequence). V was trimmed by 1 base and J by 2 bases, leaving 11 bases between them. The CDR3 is CASSLEGYLQETQYF. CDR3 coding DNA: TGTGCCAGCAGCTTAGAAGGCTACCTACAAGAGACCCAGTACTTC.

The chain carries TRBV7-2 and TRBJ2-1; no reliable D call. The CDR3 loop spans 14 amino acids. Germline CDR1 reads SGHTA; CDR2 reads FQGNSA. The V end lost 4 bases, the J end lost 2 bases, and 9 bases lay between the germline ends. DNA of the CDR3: TGTACCAGCAGCTCGTTGACGGCCTACAATGAGCAGTTCTTC. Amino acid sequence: CTSSSLTAYNEQFF.

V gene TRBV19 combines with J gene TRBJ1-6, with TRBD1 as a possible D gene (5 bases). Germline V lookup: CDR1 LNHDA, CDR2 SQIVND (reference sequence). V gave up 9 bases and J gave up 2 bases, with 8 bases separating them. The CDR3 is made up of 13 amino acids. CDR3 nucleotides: TGTGCCAGCAGGGACCCCTATAATTCACCCCTCCACTTT. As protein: CASRDPYNSPLHF.

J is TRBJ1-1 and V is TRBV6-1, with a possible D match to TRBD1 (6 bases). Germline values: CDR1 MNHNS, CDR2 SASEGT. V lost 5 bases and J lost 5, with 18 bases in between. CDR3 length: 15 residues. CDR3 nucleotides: TGTGCCAGCAGTCTATATTCAGGGGCAGGTACTGAAGCTTTCTTT. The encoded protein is CASSLYSGAGTEAFF.

The DNA of the CDR3 is TGTGCCAGTAGTCGGGACCACCAAGAGACCCAGTACTTC. Protein: CASSRDHQETQYF. The rearrangement links TRBV19 to TRBJ2-5; D is tentatively TRBD1 or TRBD2 (5 bases each). Germline-derived CDR1 and CDR2 are LNHDA and SQIVND (reference sequence). The CDR3 has 13 amino acids. V lost 5 bases and J 0 bases, leaving 7 bases between the germline ends.

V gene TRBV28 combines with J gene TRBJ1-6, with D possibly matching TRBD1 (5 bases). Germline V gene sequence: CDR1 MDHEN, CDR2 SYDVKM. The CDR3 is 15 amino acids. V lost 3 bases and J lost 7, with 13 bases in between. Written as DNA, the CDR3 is TGTGCCAGCAGTTTTCCAGGGTCTGGGAATTCACCCCTCCACTTT. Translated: CASSFPGSGNSPLHF.

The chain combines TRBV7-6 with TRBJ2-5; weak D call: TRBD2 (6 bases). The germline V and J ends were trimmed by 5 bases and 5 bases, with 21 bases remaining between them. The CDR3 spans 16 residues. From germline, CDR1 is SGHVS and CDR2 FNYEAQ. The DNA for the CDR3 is TGTGCCAGCAGCCCACAAACGAGAGCGGCGGGGGAGACCCAGTACTTC. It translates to CASSPQTRAAGETQYF.

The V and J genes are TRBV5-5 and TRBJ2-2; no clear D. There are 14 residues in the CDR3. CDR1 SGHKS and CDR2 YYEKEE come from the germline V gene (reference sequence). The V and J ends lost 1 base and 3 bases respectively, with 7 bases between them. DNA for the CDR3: TGTGCCAGCAGCTTGTTTCTAGACACCGGGGAGCTGTTTTTT. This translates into CASSLFLDTGELFF. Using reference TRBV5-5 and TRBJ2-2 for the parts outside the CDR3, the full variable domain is DAGVTQSPTHLIKTRGQQVTLRCSPISGHKSVSWYQQVLGQGPQFIFQYYEKEERGRGNFPDRFSARQFPNYSSELNVNALLLGDSALYLCASSLFLDTGELFFGEGSRLTVL.

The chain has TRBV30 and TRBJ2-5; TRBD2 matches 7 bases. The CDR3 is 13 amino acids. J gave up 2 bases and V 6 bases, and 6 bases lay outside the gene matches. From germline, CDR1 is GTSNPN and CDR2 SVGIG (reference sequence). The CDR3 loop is CACKLAKQETQYF. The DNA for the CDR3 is TGTGCCTGTAAACTAGCGAAACAAGAGACCCAGTACTTC.

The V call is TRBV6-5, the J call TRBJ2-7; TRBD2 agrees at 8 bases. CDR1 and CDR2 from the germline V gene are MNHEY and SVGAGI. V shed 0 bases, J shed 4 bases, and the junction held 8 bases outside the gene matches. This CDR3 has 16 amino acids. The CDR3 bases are TGTGCCAGCAGTTACTCTGGGGTAGCGGGACCTTACGAGCAGTACTTC. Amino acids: CASSYSGVAGPYEQYF.

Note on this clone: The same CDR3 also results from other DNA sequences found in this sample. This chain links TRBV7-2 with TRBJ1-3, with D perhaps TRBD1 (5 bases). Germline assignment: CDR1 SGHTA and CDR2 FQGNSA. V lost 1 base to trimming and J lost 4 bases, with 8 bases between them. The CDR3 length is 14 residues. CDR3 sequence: CASSLGAGGNTIYF. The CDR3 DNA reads TGTGCCAGCAGCTTAGGGGCAGGGGGAAACACCATATATTTT. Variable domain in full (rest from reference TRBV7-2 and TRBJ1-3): GAGVSQSPSNKVTEKGKDVELRCDPISGHTALYWYRQSLGQGLEFLIYFQGNSAPDKSGLPSDRFSAERTGGSVSTLTIQRTQQEDSAVYLCASSLGAGGNTIYFGEGSWLTVV.

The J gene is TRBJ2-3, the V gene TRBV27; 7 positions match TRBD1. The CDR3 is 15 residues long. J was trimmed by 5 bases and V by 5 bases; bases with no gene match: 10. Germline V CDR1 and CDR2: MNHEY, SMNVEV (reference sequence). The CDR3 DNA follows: TGTGCCAGCAGTCTCCAGGGGGTTAACTTAGATACGCAGTATTTT. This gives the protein CASSLQGVNLDTQYF.

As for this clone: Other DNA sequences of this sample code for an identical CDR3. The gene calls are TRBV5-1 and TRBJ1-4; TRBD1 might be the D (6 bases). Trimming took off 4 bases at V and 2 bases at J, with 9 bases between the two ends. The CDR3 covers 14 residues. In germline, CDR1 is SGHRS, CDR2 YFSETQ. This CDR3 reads CASSLDSTNEKLFF. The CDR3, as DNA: TGCGCCAGCAGCCTGGACAGTACTAATGAAAAACTGTTTTTT.

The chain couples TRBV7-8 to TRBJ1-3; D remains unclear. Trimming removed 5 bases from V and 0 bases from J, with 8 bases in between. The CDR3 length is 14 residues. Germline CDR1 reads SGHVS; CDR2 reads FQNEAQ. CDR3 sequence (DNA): TGTGCCAGCAGCGATAAGAGCTCTGGAAACACCATATATTTT. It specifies CASSDKSSGNTIYF.

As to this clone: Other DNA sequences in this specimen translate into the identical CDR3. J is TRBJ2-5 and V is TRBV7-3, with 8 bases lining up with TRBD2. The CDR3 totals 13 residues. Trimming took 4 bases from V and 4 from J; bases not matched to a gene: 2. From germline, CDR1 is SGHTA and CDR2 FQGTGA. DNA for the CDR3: TGTGCCAGCAGCTCCAGCGGGGGAGAGACCCAGTACTTC. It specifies CASSSSGGETQYF.

The CDR3 sequence is CASSELRGGYGYTF. The CDR3 nucleotides are TGTGCCAGCAGCGAGCTCAGGGGTGGCTATGGCTACACCTTC. The chain employs TRBV5-6 and TRBJ1-2, with D possibly being TRBD1 (6 bases). CDR1 is SGHDT and CDR2 is YYEEEE in the germline V gene. V lost 4 bases, J lost 4 bases, and 14 bases lay in between. CDR3 length: 14 amino acids.

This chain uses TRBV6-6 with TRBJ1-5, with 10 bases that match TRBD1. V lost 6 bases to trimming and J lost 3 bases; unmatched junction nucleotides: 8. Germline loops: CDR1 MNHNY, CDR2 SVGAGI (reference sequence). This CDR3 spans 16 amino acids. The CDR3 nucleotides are TGTGCCAGCAGGGCGGCCGGGACAGGGGACAATCAGCCCCAGCATTTT. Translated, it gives CASRAAGTGDNQPQHF.

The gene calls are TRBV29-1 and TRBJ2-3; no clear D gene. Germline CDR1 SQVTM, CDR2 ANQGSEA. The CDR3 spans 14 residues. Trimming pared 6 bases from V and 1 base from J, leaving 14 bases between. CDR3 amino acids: CSVRGGGGTDTQYF. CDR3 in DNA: TGCAGCGTCCGAGGCGGTGGGGGCACAGATACGCAGTATTTT.

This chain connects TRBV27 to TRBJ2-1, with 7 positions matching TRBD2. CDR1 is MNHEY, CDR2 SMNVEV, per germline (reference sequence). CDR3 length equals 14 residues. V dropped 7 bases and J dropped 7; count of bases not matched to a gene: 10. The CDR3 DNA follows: TGTGCCAGCACCCCACGGGAGGCGGTGAATGAGCAGTTCTTC. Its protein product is CASTPREAVNEQFF.